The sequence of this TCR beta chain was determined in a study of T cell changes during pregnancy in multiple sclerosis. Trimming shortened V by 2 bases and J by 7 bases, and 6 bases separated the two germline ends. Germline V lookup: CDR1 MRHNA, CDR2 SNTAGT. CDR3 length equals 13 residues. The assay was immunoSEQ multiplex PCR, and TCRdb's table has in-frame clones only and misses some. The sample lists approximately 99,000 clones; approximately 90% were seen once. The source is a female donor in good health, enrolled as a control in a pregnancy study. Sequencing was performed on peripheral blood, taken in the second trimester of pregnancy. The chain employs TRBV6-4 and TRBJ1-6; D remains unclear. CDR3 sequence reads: CASSDLLNSPLHF. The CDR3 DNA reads TGTGCCAGCAGTGACCTACTAAATTCACCCCTCCACTTT.